Following are 10 T cell receptor beta chains from one sample sequenced in a study of neurological immune-mediated disorders. TCRdb reprocessed the 5' RACE reads via MiXCR and lists one record per CDR3 protein. Of 70,000 to 95,000 distinct CDR3 sequences in the sample, roughly a sixth were seen once. Material for sequencing was PBMCs. These receptors originate from a woman aged 40 to 49 in good health.

This rearrangement joins TRBV5-1 to TRBJ1-6; TRBD1 matches at 7 bases. V lost 2 bases and J lost 5; bases outside the gene matches: 4. Germline V gene data show CDR1 as SGHRS and CDR2 as YFSETQ. The CDR3 is made up of 15 amino acids. The CDR3 loop is CASSFTGTDNSPLHF. The CDR3 DNA sequence: TGCGCCAGCAGCTTCACCGGGACAGATAATTCACCCCTCCACTTT.

This clonotype was seen many times. The chain links TRBV18 to TRBJ2-3; 8 positions match TRBD1. Germline assignment: CDR1 KGHSH and CDR2 LQKENI. CDR3 length equals 16 residues. Trimming removed 3 bases from V and 2 bases from J; junction bases left unmatched: 7. CDR3 DNA sequence: TGTGCCAGCTCACCCCCCGGGACAGGCCCCACAGATACGCAGTATTTT. It yields the protein CASSPPGTGPTDTQYF.

This clonotype was recorded a few times. V gene TRBV29-1 combines with J gene TRBJ1-1; no definite D call. Germline V CDR1 and CDR2: SQVTM, ANQGSEA. V was clipped by 1 base and J by 2 bases, with 5 bases between them. CDR3 length: 12 residues. DNA of the CDR3: TGCAGCGTTGAAGGGGTTAACACTGAAGCTTTCTTT. Encoded protein: CSVEGVNTEAFF.

Ten or more counts support this clonotype. This chain links TRBV27 with TRBJ1-1; 10 bases line up with TRBD1. Germline values: CDR1 MNHEY, CDR2 SMNVEV (reference sequence). The CDR3 spans 11 residues. The ends lost 6 bases at V and 8 bases at J; junction bases unmatched: 0. The CDR3 is CASRGQGEAFF. Here the CDR3 DNA reads TGTGCCAGCAGGGGACAGGGGGAAGCTTTCTTT.

This clonotype was seen at least ten times. The V call is TRBV28, the J call TRBJ2-2; D call uncertain. This CDR3 is built from 15 residues. The germline CDR1 and CDR2 sequences are MDHEN and SYDVKM. Between the trimmed V and J ends, which lost 6 bases and 2 bases, there was a span of 13 bases. CDR3 sequence (DNA): TGTGCCAGCAGAAATAGAGGACCAAACACCGGGGAGCTGTTTTTT. It encodes CASRNRGPNTGELFF.

The table lists this clonotype with a few counts. This sequence joins TRBV2 and TRBJ2-1, with TRBD2 matching 8 bases. CDR1 and CDR2 (germline): SNHLY, FYNNEI. Unmatched junction bases numbered 4, after V lost 8 bases and J lost 4 bases. The CDR3 contains 13 residues. CDR3 sequence: CASSGLVYNEQFF. CDR3 DNA sequence: TGTGCCAGCTCGGGACTAGTATACAATGAGCAGTTCTTC.

This clonotype has at least ten counts. The DNA of the CDR3 is TGCGCCAGCAGCTCGACCGGGACAGGGGTAGCAGATACGCAGTATTTT. Its translation is CASSSTGTGVADTQYF. The chain links TRBV5-1 to TRBJ2-3, with 10 bases lining up with TRBD1. J was trimmed by 4 bases and V by 3 bases; bases with no gene match: 8. Germline-derived CDR1 and CDR2 are SGHRS and YFSETQ. CDR3 length: 16 residues.

The table lists this clonotype with many counts. The CDR3 nucleotides are TGTGCCAGCAGCCAAGGTTGGGGGCCGAGAACAGATACGCAGTATTTT. Its translation: CASSQGWGPRTDTQYF. This rearrangement joins TRBV3-1 to TRBJ2-3; TRBD1 might be the D (6 bases). Trimming removed 1 base at V and 3 bases at J, with 14 bases between. Germline V CDR1 and CDR2: LGHDT, YNNKEL (reference sequence). This CDR3 region has 16 residues.

At least ten counts were recorded for this clonotype. The CDR3 sequence is CASSLSLAGGSNTGELFF. For the CDR3, the DNA is TGCGCCAGCAGCTTATCCCTAGCGGGGGGTTCGAACACCGGGGAGCTGTTTTTT. The chain links TRBV5-1 to TRBJ2-2; 11 nucleotides align to TRBD2. The germline CDR1 and CDR2 sequences are SGHRS and YFSETQ. Unmatched junction bases numbered 6, after V lost 2 bases and J lost 0 bases. The CDR3 runs to 18 residues.

This clonotype was detected many times. This chain uses TRBV15 with TRBJ2-5, with D perhaps matching TRBD2 (6 bases). Germline V gene data show CDR1 as LNHNV and CDR2 as YYDKDF (reference sequence). V lost 1 base, J lost 2 bases, and 8 bases lay in between. The CDR3 spans 14 residues. Here the CDR3 reads CATSRGGVQETQYF. The CDR3 DNA reads as TGTGCCACCAGCAGAGGGGGGGTTCAAGAGACCCAGTACTTC.